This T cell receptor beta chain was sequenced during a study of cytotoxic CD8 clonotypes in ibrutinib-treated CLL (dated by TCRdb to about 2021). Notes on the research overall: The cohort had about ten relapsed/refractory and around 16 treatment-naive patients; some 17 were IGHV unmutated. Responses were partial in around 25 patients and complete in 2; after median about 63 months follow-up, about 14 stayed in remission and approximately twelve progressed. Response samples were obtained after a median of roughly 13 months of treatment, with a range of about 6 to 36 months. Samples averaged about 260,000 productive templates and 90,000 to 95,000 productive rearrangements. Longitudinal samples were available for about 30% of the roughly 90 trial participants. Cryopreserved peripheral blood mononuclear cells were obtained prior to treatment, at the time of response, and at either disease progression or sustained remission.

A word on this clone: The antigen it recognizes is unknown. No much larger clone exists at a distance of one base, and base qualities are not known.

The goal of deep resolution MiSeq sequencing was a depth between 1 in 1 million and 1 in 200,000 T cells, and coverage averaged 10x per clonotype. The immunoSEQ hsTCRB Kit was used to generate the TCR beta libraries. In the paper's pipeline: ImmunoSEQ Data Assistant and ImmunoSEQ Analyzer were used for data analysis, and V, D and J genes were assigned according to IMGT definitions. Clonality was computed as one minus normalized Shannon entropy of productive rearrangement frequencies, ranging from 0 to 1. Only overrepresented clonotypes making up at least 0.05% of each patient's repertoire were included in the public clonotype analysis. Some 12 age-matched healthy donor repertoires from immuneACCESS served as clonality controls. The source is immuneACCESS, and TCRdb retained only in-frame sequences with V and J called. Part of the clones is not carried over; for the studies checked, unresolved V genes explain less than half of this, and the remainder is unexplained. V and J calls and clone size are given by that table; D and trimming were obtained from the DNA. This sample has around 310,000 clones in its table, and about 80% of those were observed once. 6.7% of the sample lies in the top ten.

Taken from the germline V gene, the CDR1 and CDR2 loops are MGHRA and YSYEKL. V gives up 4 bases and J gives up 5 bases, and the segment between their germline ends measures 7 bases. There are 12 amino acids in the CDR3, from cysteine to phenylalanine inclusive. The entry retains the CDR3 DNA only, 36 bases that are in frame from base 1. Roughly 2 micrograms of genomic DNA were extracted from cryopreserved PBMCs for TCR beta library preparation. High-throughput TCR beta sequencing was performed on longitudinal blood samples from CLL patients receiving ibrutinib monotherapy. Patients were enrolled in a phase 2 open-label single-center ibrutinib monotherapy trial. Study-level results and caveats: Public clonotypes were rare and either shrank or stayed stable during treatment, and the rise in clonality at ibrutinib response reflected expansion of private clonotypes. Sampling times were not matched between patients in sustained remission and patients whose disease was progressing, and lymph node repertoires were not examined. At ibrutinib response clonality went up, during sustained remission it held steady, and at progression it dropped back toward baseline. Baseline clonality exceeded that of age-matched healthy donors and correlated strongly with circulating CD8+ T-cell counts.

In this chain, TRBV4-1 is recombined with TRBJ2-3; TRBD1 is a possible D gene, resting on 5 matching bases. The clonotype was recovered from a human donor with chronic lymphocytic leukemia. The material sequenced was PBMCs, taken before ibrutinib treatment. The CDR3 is CASSPQGDTQYF. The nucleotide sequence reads TGCGCCAGCAGCCCCCAGGGAGATACGCAGTATTTT.